Given below is one TCR beta chain in context. Its target is unknown. This was the immunoSEQ version 4 assay in survey mode. The table came from immunoSEQ multiplex PCR; TCRdb's copy has only in-frame clones and leaves some out. The sample has approximately 18,000 clones; approximately 65% are singletons. The CDR3 sequence is 13 residues long. Trimming at V came to 4 bases and at J to 2 bases, leaving 0 bases not matched to a gene. Germline V gives CDR1 SQVTM, CDR2 ANQGSEA. Overlapping HIV-1 Gag 15-mer peptides at 0.95 to 1 ug per peptide per mL were used. Responding CD4+ T cells were sorted by upregulation of both CD40 ligand and CD69. This sample is part of a study of persistence of HIV-infected CD4 T cells. Overall study findings and caveats: CMV- and Gag-responding cells had lower TCRbeta richness than CD3/CD28-responding cells.

The chain uses TRBV29-1 and TRBJ2-1, with TRBD1 matching 9 bases. The sample was CD4+ T cells sorted from PBMCs after approximately 18-hour stimulation, taken from a patient who received antiretroviral therapy. The clonotype was recovered from an adult woman with HIV who was CMV-seropositive. The CDR3, as DNA: TGCAGCGTTGGACAGGGGGCCTACAATGAGCAGTTCTTC. Encoded protein: CSVGQGAYNEQFF.